Listed here are 15 T cell receptor beta chains from one sample, sequenced in a study of blood T cell repertoires in COVID-19. The table came from immunoSEQ multiplex PCR; TCRdb's copy has only in-frame clones and leaves some out. The sample contains hundreds of thousands of clones, 85% of which appear only once. Sequenced input: PBMCs or T cells enriched from blood (not recorded which). These receptor sequences come from a woman in her twenties or thirties who had been exposed to COVID-19.

The genes are TRBV20-1 and TRBJ1-5, with unresolved D. V lost 3 bases to trimming and J lost 2 bases, with 11 bases between them. CDR1 and CDR2 from the germline V gene are DFQATT and SNEGSKA (reference sequence). The CDR3 loop spans 14 amino acids. This CDR3 reads CSASLDGGNQPQHF. The CDR3 DNA sequence: TGCAGTGCTAGTCTGGACGGGGGCAATCAGCCCCAGCATTTT.

The gene calls are TRBV4-2 and TRBJ2-7; TRBD1 is a possible D gene (6 bases). The germline CDR1 and CDR2 sequences are LGHNA and YNFKEQ. With 4 bases removed from V and 0 bases from J, the gap between germline ends came to 13 bases. This CDR3 has 15 amino acids. The CDR3 nucleotides read TGTGCCAGCAGCCCCCGGGACACAGGCTCCTACGAGCAGTACTTC. The encoded protein is CASSPRDTGSYEQYF.

V gene TRBV2 combines with J gene TRBJ2-5, with 11 positions matching TRBD2. The CDR3 length is 18 residues. The V segment lost 2 bases and the J segment 5 bases; nucleotides outside the gene matches: 13. The germline V gene encodes CDR1 SNHLY and CDR2 FYNNEI. DNA of the CDR3: TGTGCCAGCAGTGAATTAGGTTTCGCTAGCGGGAGGTCGGAGACCCAGTACTTC. Translation gives CASSELGFASGRSETQYF.

The V gene is TRBV13, the J gene TRBJ2-1; TRBD1 might be the D (5 bases). The germline V and J ends were trimmed by 1 base and 5 bases, with 6 bases remaining between them. Germline-derived CDR1 and CDR2 are PRHDT and FYEKMQ (reference sequence). This CDR3 spans 13 amino acids. The CDR3 sequence is CASSLARDNEQFF. In nucleotides, the CDR3 is TGTGCCAGCAGCTTAGCCAGGGACAATGAGCAGTTCTTC.

Regarding this clone: Other DNA sequences in the sample encode the same CDR3. The rearrangement links TRBV11-2 to TRBJ1-3, with 7 nucleotides matching TRBD1. CDR1 and CDR2 (germline): SGHAT, FQNNGV. This CDR3 comprises 15 residues. V trimming: 3 bases; J trimming: 1 base; junction bases outside the gene matches: 3. CDR3 DNA: TGTGCCAGCAGCTTTCAGGGGGGTTCTGGAAACACCATATATTTT. This translates into CASSFQGGSGNTIYF.

This rearrangement joins TRBV7-6 to TRBJ2-7; D possibly corresponds to TRBD2 (6 bases). The V gene's germline CDR1 is SGHVS and CDR2 FNYEAQ. The CDR3 spans 14 residues. V lost 5 bases and J 3 bases, leaving 14 bases between the germline ends. For the CDR3, the DNA is TGTGCCAGCAGCCTTAACGGGGGTCTCTACGAGCAGTACTTC. Residues: CASSLNGGLYEQYF. Drawing the rest from reference TRBV7-6 and TRBJ2-7, the complete variable domain is GAGVSQSPRYKVTKRGQDVALRCDPISGHVSLYWYRQALGQGPEFLTYFNYEAQQDKSGLPNDRFSAERPEGSISTLTIQRTEQRDSAMYRCASSLNGGLYEQYFGPGTRLTVT.

V usage is TRBV28 and J usage is TRBJ1-5; TRBD1 matches at 9 bases. CDR1 and CDR2 from the germline V gene are MDHEN and SYDVKM. V was pared by 5 bases and J by 5 bases, with 4 bases of the junction left unmatched. The CDR3 has 14 amino acids. The CDR3 nucleotides read TGTGCCAGCAGTCAGGGACAGGGACATCAGCCCCAGCATTTT. Translating gives CASSQGQGHQPQHF.

The V call is TRBV9, the J call TRBJ2-4, with D perhaps TRBD1 (5 bases). V dropped 4 bases and J dropped 8 bases, with 16 bases sitting between them. This CDR3 region has 14 residues. The germline CDR1 and CDR2 sequences are SGDLS and YYNGEE. As DNA, the CDR3 is TGTGCCAGCAGCCCCAGATGGACACGGGACATTCAGTACTTC. Translation: CASSPRWTRDIQYF.

The chain joins TRBV7-2 to TRBJ2-7; D remains unclear. CDR3 size: 14 residues. CDR1 is SGHTA and CDR2 is FQGNSA in the germline V gene. Trimming removed 3 bases from V and 0 bases from J, with 9 bases in between. CDR3 DNA: TGTGCCAGCAGCTTCTTAAGGAGCTCCTACGAGCAGTACTTC. Its translation: CASSFLRSSYEQYF.

This chain connects TRBV4-1 to TRBJ2-1; TRBD2 matches 9 bases. V shed 6 bases and J 3 bases; nucleotides not matched to a gene: 0. This CDR3 has 13 residues. Germline CDR1 is MGHRA and CDR2 is YSYEKL. The CDR3 loop is CASRRGGYNEQFF. In nucleotides, the CDR3 is TGCGCCAGCAGGCGGGGGGGCTACAATGAGCAGTTCTTC.

The J gene is TRBJ1-2, the V gene TRBV12-3 or TRBV12-4, with TRBD1 matching over 7 bases. Losses at the gene ends were 3 bases for V and 14 bases for J; bases not matched to a gene: 9. The CDR3 runs 12 residues. CDR3 bases: TGTGCCAGCAGTTTTCGGGCAGGGGGGCGGACCTTC. Translated: CASSFRAGGRTF.

This sequence joins TRBV19 and TRBJ1-1, with 8 nucleotides matching TRBD1. Germline V gene lookup returns CDR1 LNHDA and CDR2 SQIVND (reference sequence). The V gene end was trimmed by 5 bases and the J gene end by 1 base; junction bases not matched to a gene: 6. This CDR3 contains 15 residues. This chain's CDR3 is CASSRRTGKNTEAFF. DNA of the CDR3: TGTGCCAGTAGTCGTAGGACAGGGAAGAACACTGAAGCTTTCTTT. The full variable domain, rest sourced from reference TRBV19 and TRBJ1-1, is DGGITQSPKYLFRKEGQNVTLSCEQNLNHDAMYWYRQDPGQGLRLIYYSQIVNDFQKGDIAEGYSVSREKKESFPLTVTSAQKNPTAFYLCASSRRTGKNTEAFFGQGTRLTVV.

In its sample, this clone was seen a few times. The genes are TRBV30 and TRBJ2-1; TRBD1 is a possible D gene (9 bases). V was clipped by 2 bases and J by 5 bases, with 19 bases between them. The CDR3 runs to 16 residues. Germline CDR1 GTSNPN, CDR2 SVGIG (reference sequence). DNA of the CDR3: TGTGCCTGGAGTCGGGGGGGGACAGGGCTAAACAATGAGCAGTTCTTC. Its translation: CAWSRGGTGLNNEQFF. The full variable domain, with the rest looked up from reference TRBV30 and TRBJ2-1, is SQTIHQWPATLVQPVGSPLSLECTVEGTSNPNLYWYRQAAGRGLQLLFYSVGIGQISSEVPQNLSASRPQDRQFILSSKKLLLSDSGFYLCAWSRGGTGLNNEQFFGPGTRLTVL.

This chain uses TRBV6-2 or TRBV6-3 with TRBJ1-5; the D gene is possibly TRBD1 (6 bases). Deletions cut 4 bases from V and 10 bases from J, with 17 bases between. Per the germline V gene, CDR1 is MNHEY and CDR2 is SVGEGT. CDR3 size: 14 residues. DNA for the CDR3: TGTGCCAGCAGTTCCCGACCAGCGGGGGGCCCCCAGCATTTT. Translated: CASSSRPAGGPQHF.

The V and J genes are TRBV5-4 and TRBJ1-1; tentative D call: TRBD1 (5 bases). Germline V CDR1 and CDR2: SGHNT, YYREEE (reference sequence). V lost 4 bases to trimming and J lost 10 bases, with 14 bases between them. This CDR3 contains 12 residues. CDR3 region: CASSGGAGPAFF. In DNA, the CDR3 is TGTGCCAGCAGCGGTGGAGCAGGGCCAGCTTTCTTT.